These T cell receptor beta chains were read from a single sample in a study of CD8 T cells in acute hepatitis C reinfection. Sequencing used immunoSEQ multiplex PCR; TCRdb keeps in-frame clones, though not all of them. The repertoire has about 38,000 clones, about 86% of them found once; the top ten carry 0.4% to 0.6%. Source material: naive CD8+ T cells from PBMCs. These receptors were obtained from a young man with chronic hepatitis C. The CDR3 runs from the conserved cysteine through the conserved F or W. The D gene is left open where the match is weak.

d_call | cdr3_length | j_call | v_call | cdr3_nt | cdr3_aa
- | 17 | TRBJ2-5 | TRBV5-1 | TGCGCCAGCAAGCTTGATTGGTTTGGGCTACCCCAAGAGACCCAGTACTTC | CASKLDWFGLPQETQYF
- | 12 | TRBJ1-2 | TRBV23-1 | TGCGCCCCCCCCGGGGGGGAGCAGGGCTACACCTTC | CAPPGGEQGYTF
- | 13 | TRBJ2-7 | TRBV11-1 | TGTGCCAGCAGCCCCCGGGACAACTACGAGCAGTACTTC | CASSPRDNYEQYF
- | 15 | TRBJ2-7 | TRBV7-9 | TGTGCCAGCAGCTTAGGAGCTTCGGACGGGTACGAGCAGTACTTC | CASSLGASDGYEQYF
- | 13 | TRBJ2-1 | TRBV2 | TGTGCCAGCAGGGGGAACGGACCCAATGAGCAGTTCTTC | CASRGNGPNEQFF
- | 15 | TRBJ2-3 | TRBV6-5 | TGTGCCACCTCCCTGACGGCCGGAGAGGGAGATACGCAGTATTTT | CATSLTAGEGDTQYF
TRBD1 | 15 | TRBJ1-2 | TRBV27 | TGTGCCAGCAGTGAGCTTACAGGGGTACTTAGTGGCTACACCTTC | CASSELTGVLSGYTF
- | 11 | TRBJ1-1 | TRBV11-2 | TGTGCCAGCAGCTCGGGGACTGAAGCTTTCTTT | CASSSGTEAFF
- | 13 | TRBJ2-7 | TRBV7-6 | TGTGCCAGCAGCTTAGGGACAGCCTACGAGCAGTACTTC | CASSLGTAYEQYF
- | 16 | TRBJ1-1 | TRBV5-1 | TGCGCCAGCAGTGGTGTCCCGGGACGAATGAACACTGAAGCTTTCTTT | CASSGVPGRMNTEAFF
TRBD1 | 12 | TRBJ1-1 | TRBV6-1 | TGTGCCAGCAGCGACAGGGGCACTGAAGCTTTCTTT | CASSDRGTEAFF
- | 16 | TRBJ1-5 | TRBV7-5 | TGTGCCAGAAGCTTAGAAACAGGGGGTAACAATCAGCCCCAGCATTTT | CARSLETGGNNQPQHF
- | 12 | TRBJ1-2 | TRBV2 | TGTGCCAGCAGGGGGGGGCCAGCCAACTACACCTTC | CASRGGPANYTF
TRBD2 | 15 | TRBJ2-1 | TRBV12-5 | TGTGCTAGTGGTTTGACGGGAGGGCAGAAGAATGAGCAGTTCTTC | CASGLTGGQKNEQFF